These 4 T cell receptor beta chains originate from one sample sequenced in a study of T cell repertoires in cytomegalovirus infection. MiXCR, applied by TCRdb to the reads, yields one record per CDR3 protein. The sample records roughly 700,000 distinct CDR3 sequences, around 31% being singletons. Their antigen targets remain unknown. The sequences come from cultured PBMCs, collected from culture after CMV antigen stimulation. The source is a human donor in good health (CMV status not recorded). Some clones in this sample may be carry-over from other donors' samples.

This chain joins TRBV6-1 and TRBJ1-1; D not resolved. Trimming took off 2 bases at V and 5 bases at J, with 9 bases between the two ends. The length of the CDR3 is 13 residues. CDR1 is MNHNS, CDR2 SASEGT, per germline. The CDR3 coding sequence is TGTGCCAGCAGTGAATACGGATGGACTGAAGCTTTCTTT. It yields the protein CASSEYGWTEAFF.

This clonotype was seen more than once but under ten times. The chain is built from TRBV27 and TRBJ1-6; no definite D call. CDR1 MNHEY and CDR2 SMNVEV come from the germline V gene (reference sequence). Between the trimmed V and J ends, which lost 5 bases and 10 bases, there was a span of 18 bases. CDR3 length equals 15 residues. CDR3 in DNA: TGTGCCAGCAGTACCCTAGGGTTCGGTCCATCACCCCTCCACTTT. Its protein is CASSTLGFGPSPLHF.

This clonotype was counted once. The chain joins TRBV6-2 or TRBV6-3 to TRBJ2-7, with 7 bases lining up with TRBD2. The CDR3 totals 14 residues. The V gene's germline CDR1 is MNHEY and CDR2 SVGEGT. Germline trimming cut 2 bases from V and 4 bases from J; bases unmatched to any gene: 5. The CDR3 DNA follows: TGTGCCAGCAGTTACGCGGGAGTCTTATACGAGCAGTACTTC. It codes for CASSYAGVLYEQYF.

This clonotype appeared a few times. The chain links TRBV10-3 to TRBJ2-3; D may be TRBD2 (5 bases). The CDR3 contains 15 residues. Trimming stripped 7 bases from V and 5 bases from J, with 19 bases between. In germline, CDR1 is ENHRY, CDR2 SYGVKD. CDR3 loop: CAINDYGLDVDTQYF. CDR3 nucleotide sequence: TGTGCCATCAACGACTATGGACTGGATGTAGATACGCAGTATTTT.